This T cell receptor beta chain was identified in a study of monozygotic twins with inflammatory bowel disease. TCRdb reanalyzed the 5' RACE reads and collapses them to one entry per CDR3 protein, without DNA. The specimen's table records approximately 390,000 distinct CDR3 sequences. Study observations and caveats: Results did not support any single strong IBD-associated signal or clonotype. Immunosuppressive treatment differences may have increased patient repertoire variability.

About this clonotype itself: Its specificity is not known.

The CDR3 runs 16 residues. Germline values: CDR1 GTSNPN, CDR2 SVGIG (reference sequence). Per donor there was one draw, yielding a blood sample of 2.5 ml. Sequenced material: blood. The chain employs TRBV30 and TRBJ2-4; the TCRdb D gene call, TRBD2, has no DNA to confirm it. The TCR was taken from a human donor with ulcerative colitis or Crohn's disease, or a healthy co-twin of an affected twin (not recorded which). CDR3 sequence reads: CAWSPRLAGGKNIQYF. Complete variable domain (other parts from reference TRBV30 and TRBJ2-4): SQTIHQWPATLVQPVGSPLSLECTVEGTSNPNLYWYRQAAGRGLQLLFYSVGIGQISSEVPQNLSASRPQDRQFILSSKKLLLSDSGFYLCAWSPRLAGGKNIQYFGAGTRLSVL.